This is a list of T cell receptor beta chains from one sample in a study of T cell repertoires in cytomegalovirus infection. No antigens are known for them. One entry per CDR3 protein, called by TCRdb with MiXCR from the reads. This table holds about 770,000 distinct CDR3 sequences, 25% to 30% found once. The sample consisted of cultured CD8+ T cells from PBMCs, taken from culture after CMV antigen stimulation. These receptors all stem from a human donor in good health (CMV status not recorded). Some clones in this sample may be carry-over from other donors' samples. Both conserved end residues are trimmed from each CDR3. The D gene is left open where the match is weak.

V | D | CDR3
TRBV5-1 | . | ASSLRTGSLADTQY
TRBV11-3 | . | ASSLGGRNQETQY
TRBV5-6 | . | ASSLLYSGANVLT
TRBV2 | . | ASRDASGKDEQY
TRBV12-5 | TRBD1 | ASGLVGTGDLRTEAF
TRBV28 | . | ASTPAGALTDGNTIY
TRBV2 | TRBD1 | ASTQMLQGANEKLF
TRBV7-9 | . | ASRLRTSDEQY
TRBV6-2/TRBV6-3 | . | ASSYHREHMNSNQPQH
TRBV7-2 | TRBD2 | ASSFTSGGAPRLKETQY
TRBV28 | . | ASSNNIGLFGEAF
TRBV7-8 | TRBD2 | ASSYGASGYNEQF
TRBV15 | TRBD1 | ATSRGQGVKKTYEQY
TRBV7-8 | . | ASRFLATDYTGELF
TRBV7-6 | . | ASSLEPGQLNEQF
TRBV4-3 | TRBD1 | ASSQEGGSFTEAF
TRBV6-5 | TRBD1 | ASSYDRAFDGYT
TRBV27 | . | ATSGTLALFAYGYT
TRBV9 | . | ASSVGQRYGYT
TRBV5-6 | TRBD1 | ASSPGTGGSYGYT